The 11 T cell receptor beta chains reported below all come from one sample, sequenced in a study of cytomegalovirus exposure and HLA in healthy donors. This PCR relied on a set of 60 Vbeta primers and 13 Jbeta primers. The protocol was immunoSEQ multiplex PCR, while the TCRdb copy is restricted to in-frame clones and leaves out a portion. The data show fewer than 150,000 clones, with 70% to 80% seen just once and around 2% held by the top ten. Sequenced sample: PBMCs. The source of these receptors is a man aged 25 to 40 in good health and CMV-seronegative.

The gene calls are TRBV27 and TRBJ1-1; maybe TRBD1 (6 bases). CDR1 and CDR2 from the germline V gene are MNHEY and SMNVEV (reference sequence). V was pared by 6 bases and J by 4 bases, with 18 bases between. The CDR3 runs to 15 residues. The DNA of the CDR3 is TGTGCCAGCAGCCGGACCGGGACAAAAGGCACTGAAGCTTTCTTT. It is translated as CASSRTGTKGTEAFF.

For this clone: The sample contains more than one DNA sequence encoding this CDR3. The chain is built from TRBV18 and TRBJ2-7; 7 bases match TRBD1. The CDR3 totals 13 residues. Germline lookup yields CDR1 KGHSH and CDR2 LQKENI. Germline trimming cut 5 bases from V and 0 bases from J; bases unmatched to any gene: 1. The CDR3 protein is CASSRQGSYEQYF. CDR3 nucleotide sequence: TGTGCCAGCTCAAGACAGGGCTCCTACGAGCAGTACTTC.

The CDR3 loop is CASSLGGQGKNIQYF. CDR3 bases: TGTGCCAGCAGCTTAGGGGGGCAGGGCAAAAACATTCAGTACTTC. The chain combines TRBV7-2 with TRBJ2-4; possibly TRBD1 for D (6 bases). Germline V CDR1 and CDR2: SGHTA, FQGNSA. Trimming removed 1 base at V and 3 bases at J, with 10 bases between. The CDR3 spans 15 residues.

The chain couples TRBV6-6 to TRBJ2-2; tentatively, D is TRBD1 (5 bases). Germline loops: CDR1 MNHNY, CDR2 SVGAGI (reference sequence). This CDR3 has 13 amino acids. CDR3 loop: CASGQGPTGELFF. CDR3 in DNA: TGTGCGTCCGGCCAGGGTCCTACCGGGGAGCTGTTTTTT.

This chain links TRBV7-6 with TRBJ2-7; 12 bases align to TRBD2. CDR3 size: 16 residues. V was clipped by 5 bases and J by 5 bases; unmatched bases: 10. Germline-derived CDR1 and CDR2 are SGHVS and FNYEAQ. The CDR3, as DNA: TGTGCCAGCAGCCTTCAGACTAGCGGGAGTACCCACGAGCAGTACTTC. Residues: CASSLQTSGSTHEQYF.

The rearrangement uses TRBV7-6 and TRBJ2-5, with D possibly matching TRBD2 (5 bases). The V end was cut by 5 bases, the J end by 2 bases, with 12 bases between. This CDR3 has 14 residues. CDR1 and CDR2 from the germline V gene are SGHVS and FNYEAQ. CDR3 loop: CASSPTRGQETQYF. The CDR3 bases are TGTGCCAGCAGCCCGACTCGGGGTCAAGAGACCCAGTACTTC.

The chain uses TRBV27 and TRBJ2-1, with D perhaps given as TRBD1 or TRBD2 (9 bases each). CDR3 size: 16 residues. The V and J ends lost 6 bases and 12 bases respectively, with 27 bases between them. CDR1 MNHEY and CDR2 SMNVEV come from the germline V gene (reference sequence). In DNA form, the CDR3 reads TGTGCCAGCAGCCACCCGGGACAGGGCTTTAGCGGGAGGCAGTTCTTC. This translates into CASSHPGQGFSGRQFF.

In its sample, this clone was seen a few times. The chain links TRBV5-1 to TRBJ2-7, with D hard to call. This CDR3 is built from 13 residues. The germline gives CDR1 SGHRS, CDR2 YFSETQ. Trimming pared 2 bases from V and 5 bases from J, leaving 11 bases between. CDR3 in DNA: TGCGCCAGCAGCTTTGGTACGGTGAACGAGCAGTACTTC. Protein sequence: CASSFGTVNEQYF.

This clone was counted between two and nine times. Here the CDR3 DNA reads TGTGCCAGCAGTTTTAGACAGTTACTAGCCAAAAACATTCAGTACTTC. This translates into CASSFRQLLAKNIQYF. J is TRBJ2-4 and V is TRBV28, with D possibly TRBD1 on 5 matching bases. The CDR3 has 16 residues. CDR1 and CDR2 from the germline V gene are MDHEN and SYDVKM. V was pared by 3 bases and J by 0 bases, with 12 bases between.

This clone has a handful of counts. This rearrangement joins TRBV5-4 to TRBJ2-7; perhaps TRBD1 as D (6 bases). In germline, CDR1 is SGHNT, CDR2 YYREEE (reference sequence). There are 15 residues in the CDR3. Trimming removed 4 bases from V and 6 bases from J, with 20 bases in between. The CDR3: CASSQGGSPRGEQYF. Written as DNA, the CDR3 is TGTGCCAGCAGCCAAGGGGGTTCTCCGAGGGGCGAGCAGTACTTC. The whole variable domain, filled in from reference TRBV5-4 and TRBJ2-7, reads ETGVTQSPTHLIKTRGQQVTLRCSSQSGHNTVSWYQQALGQGPQFIFQYYREEENGRGNFPPRFSGLQFPNYSSELNVNALELDDSALYLCASSQGGSPRGEQYFGPGTRLTVT.

This clone was seen just once. V gene TRBV27 combines with J gene TRBJ1-2, with TRBD1 identical over 8 bases. V was clipped by 4 bases and J by 6 bases; unmatched bases: 10. Germline V gives CDR1 MNHEY, CDR2 SMNVEV (reference sequence). The CDR3 covers 15 residues. In nucleotides, the CDR3 is TGTGCCAGCAGTTCGCCCGACAGGGGAAAGGATGGCTACACCTTC. Its protein is CASSSPDRGKDGYTF.